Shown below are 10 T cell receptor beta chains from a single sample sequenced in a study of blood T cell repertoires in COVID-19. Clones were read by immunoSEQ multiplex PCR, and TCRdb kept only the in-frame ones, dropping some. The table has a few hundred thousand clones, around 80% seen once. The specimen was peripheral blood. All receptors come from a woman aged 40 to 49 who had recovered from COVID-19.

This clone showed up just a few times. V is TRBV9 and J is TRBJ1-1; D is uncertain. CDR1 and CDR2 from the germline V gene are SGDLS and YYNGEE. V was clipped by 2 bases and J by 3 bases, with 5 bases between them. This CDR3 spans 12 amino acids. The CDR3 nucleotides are TGTGCCAGCAGCGTCCGGGACACTGAAGCTTTCTTT. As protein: CASSVRDTEAFF.

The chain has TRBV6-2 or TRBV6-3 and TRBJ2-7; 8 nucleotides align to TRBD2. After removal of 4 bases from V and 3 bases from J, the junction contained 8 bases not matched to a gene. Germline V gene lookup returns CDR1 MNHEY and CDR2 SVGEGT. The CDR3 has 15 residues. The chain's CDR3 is CASSSAGTSHYEQYF. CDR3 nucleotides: TGTGCCAGCAGTTCAGCCGGGACTAGTCACTACGAGCAGTACTTC.

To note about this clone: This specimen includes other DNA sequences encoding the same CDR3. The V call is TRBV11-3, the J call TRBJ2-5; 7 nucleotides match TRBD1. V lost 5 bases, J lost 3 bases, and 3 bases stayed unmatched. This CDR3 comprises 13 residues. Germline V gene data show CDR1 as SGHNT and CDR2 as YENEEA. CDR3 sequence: CASSLGQKETQYF. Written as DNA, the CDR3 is TGTGCCAGCAGCCTGGGACAGAAAGAGACCCAGTACTTC.

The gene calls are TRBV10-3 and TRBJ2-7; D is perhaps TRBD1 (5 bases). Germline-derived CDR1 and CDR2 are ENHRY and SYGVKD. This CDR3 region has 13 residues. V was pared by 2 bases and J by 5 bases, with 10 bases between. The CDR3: CAISEAGSHEQYF. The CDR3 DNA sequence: TGTGCCATCAGTGAGGCAGGGTCCCACGAGCAGTACTTC.

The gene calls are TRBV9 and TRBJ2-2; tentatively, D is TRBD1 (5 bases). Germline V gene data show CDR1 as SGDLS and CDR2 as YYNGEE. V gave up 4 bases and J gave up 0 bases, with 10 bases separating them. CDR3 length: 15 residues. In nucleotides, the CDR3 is TGTGCCAGCAGCCTCCAGGGTTCGAACACCGGGGAGCTGTTTTTT. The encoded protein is CASSLQGSNTGELFF.

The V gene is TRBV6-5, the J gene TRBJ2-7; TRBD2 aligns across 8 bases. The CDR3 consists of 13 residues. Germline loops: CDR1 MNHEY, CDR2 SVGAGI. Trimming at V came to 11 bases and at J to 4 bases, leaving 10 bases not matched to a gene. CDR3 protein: CAVLGTRTYEQYF. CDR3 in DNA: TGTGCCGTATTGGGGACTAGAACGTACGAGCAGTACTTC.

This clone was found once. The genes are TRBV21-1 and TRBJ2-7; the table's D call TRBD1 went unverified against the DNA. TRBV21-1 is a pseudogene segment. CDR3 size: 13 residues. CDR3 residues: CASNRQGEHEQYF. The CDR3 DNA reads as TGTGCCAGCAACCGACAGGGGGAGCACGAGCAGTACTTC.

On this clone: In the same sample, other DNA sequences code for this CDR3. The CDR3 sequence is CASSEALRETQYF. CDR3 DNA: TGTGCCAGCAGTGAAGCGCTTCGGGAGACCCAGTACTTC. This chain joins TRBV6-1 and TRBJ2-5; unclear D gene. The CDR3 length is 13 residues. V lost 0 bases and J lost 5, with 7 bases in between. Germline assignment: CDR1 MNHNS and CDR2 SASEGT.

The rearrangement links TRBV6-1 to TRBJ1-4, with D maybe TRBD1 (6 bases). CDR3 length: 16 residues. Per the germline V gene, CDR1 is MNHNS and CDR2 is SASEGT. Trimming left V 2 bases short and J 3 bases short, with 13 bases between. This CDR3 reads CASSETWGRSNEKLFF. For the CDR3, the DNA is TGTGCCAGCAGTGAAACCTGGGGGCGATCTAATGAAAAACTGTTTTTT.

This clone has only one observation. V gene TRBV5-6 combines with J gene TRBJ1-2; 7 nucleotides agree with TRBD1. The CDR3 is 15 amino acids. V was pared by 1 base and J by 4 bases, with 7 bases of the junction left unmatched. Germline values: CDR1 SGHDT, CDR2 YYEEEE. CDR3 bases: TGTGCCAGCAGCTTGTCATCAGGGGGAGCCTATGGCTACACCTTC. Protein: CASSLSSGGAYGYTF.